This record covers a single T cell receptor (beta chain). Its antigen has not been determined. One base away there is no much larger clone; base qualities are not given. From the cysteine through the phenylalanine, the CDR3 covers 13 amino acids. The entry retains the CDR3 DNA only, 39 bases that are in frame from base 1. The germline V gene encodes CDR1 SNHLY and CDR2 FYNNEI. The V and J ends are trimmed by 5 bases and 2 bases, leaving 9 bases between them. The cohort consisted of hundreds of healthy bone marrow donors. Cohort members were all nominally healthy when sampled, although unrecorded immune exposures were likely present. The donor was CMV seronegative and was included in the group of a few hundred seronegative cohort members. A peripheral blood sample was collected from each donor, and TCR beta sequencing was performed on peripheral blood mononuclear cells. Genomic DNA extraction from the blood cell samples was performed with the Qiagen DNeasy Blood Extraction Kit.

These data belong to a study of cytomegalovirus exposure and HLA in healthy donors (dated by TCRdb to about 2017). At the level of the whole study: According to an earlier analysis of a few hundred of the donors, some 170 million T cells yielded 117 million unique TCR beta sequences and approximately 300 Gb of sequence data. Approximately 330 gigabases of sequencing data and 91 million or so unique TCR sequences made up an early release that covered approximately 620 HLA-typed donors. Of the roughly 400 genotyped donors, approximately 83% fell in the genetic ancestry cluster associated with self-reported Caucasian donors. The study was designed to test whether signatures of past pathogen exposure could be identified by cataloging public T cell receptors. The study used immunosequencing to profile the T cell repertoires of 600 to 850 subjects and linked those repertoires to cytomegalovirus serostatus. Along with the roughly 670-subject first cohort, a separate validation cohort of 120 different subjects was used. The study combined high-throughput TCR immunosequencing, statistical association of individual TCRs with disease status, and machine learning to predict cytomegalovirus infection status. In a later analysis, previously published TCR beta repertoires from roughly 710 donors were re-analyzed and high-resolution HLA genotyping was added so that TCR occurrence patterns could be studied. In the later analysis, no new phenotypic data were used to find candidate immune exposures; instead, reliance was placed on TCR beta sequences and their occurrence across donors. To decide whether each TCR beta V gene segment behaved as functional or pseudogenic, an earlier analysis of 587 of the donors relied on high-throughput TCR beta sequencing. Donor age, sex, ethnicity and CMV serostatus were compiled together with the repertoire data. In a later genetic analysis, genome-wide SNP genotypes for about 55% of the roughly 670 donors were used, and that subset was treated as a discovery cohort. Every repertoire in the discovery cohort had been generated on one and the same sequencing platform. Both class I and class II loci were covered by HLA typing, at four-digit resolution. The number of donors typed differed by locus, with 629-630 for A, B, C, DRB1 and DQB1, around 500 for DQA1, approximately 580 for DPA1, and 450 to 480 for DPB1. A handful of DR-DQ haplotypes were handled as single units for association and clustering because linkage in the cohort was strong. Among almost 400 genotyped donors of the cohort, an average of about 240,000 unique TCR beta nucleotide sequences were sequenced per donor, about a sixth of them non-productive. The paper's findings and limits, for the study overall: The authors suggested that the approach could potentially be extended to other disease states and immunological phenotypes. Three of the identified cytomegalovirus-associated TCR beta chains were confirmed in vitro to be specific for cytomegalovirus antigens. A later analysis found that TCR association rates varied across HLA loci, with DRB1 alleles showing the most associated TCRs and HLA-C alleles the fewest. The classifier was reported to diagnose cytomegalovirus status with high specificity and sensitivity in both the original cohort and the validation cohort. In a later analysis, HLA-associated TCR beta chains were found to be more clonally expanded and to have lower generation probabilities than equally common non-associated chains. In a later genetic analysis, fewer N-insertions in productive TCRs were reported among donors in an Asian-associated ancestry cluster than the roughly 700-donor mean. An association between a missense DCLRE1C variant and V-gene and J-gene trimming of TCR beta chains was found in a later genetic analysis and replicated in an independent cohort. A cluster of highly shared sequence variants was judged likely to represent a technical artifact of the sequencing pipeline. In this cohort, only TCR beta chains were sequenced, and detectable features were limited by the absence of alpha or paired-chain data. Because HLA typing was unavailable for some donors at each locus, only the typed subset was used in association tests. A later analysis associated some 17,000 TCR beta sequences with specific HLA alleles at a false discovery rate of 0.05. An earlier analysis of approximately 570 of the donors showed that most TCR beta V segments appeared in productive rearrangements either about 87% or about 30% of the time, which broadly matched IMGT annotations. According to a later analysis, parvovirus B19, influenza, CMV and Epstein-Barr virus appeared linked to several top co-occurrence clusters. A later analysis found that most CMV-associated TCR beta chains appeared HLA-restricted, with HLA associations seemingly driven largely by CMV exposure. A further reported finding was that TCR beta sequences accurately predicted the HLA-A and HLA-B alleles for most subjects in the first cohort. A total of 164 TCR beta chains were listed by the study as associated with cytomegalovirus. Roughly uniform sequencing depth across donors was assumed in presence/absence analyses, although this assumption may not hold. For the cohort, immune exposure information was limited to CMV serostatus. Most TCR sequences were observed very rarely across donors, whereas some public TCRs were present in many individuals. About 17 rarely observed V segments, including chromosome 9 orphons, were excluded from the earlier analysis of approximately 500 of the donors because counts were too low. Some IMGT-functional V segments, including TRBV6-2 and TRBV6-3, could not be told apart with the 87-base-pair reads, so those segments were excluded. Assigning TCR associations to individual alleles was difficult when HLA alleles, especially DR and DQ, strongly co-occurred. Correlated functional status among segregating V segments might be attributable to linkage disequilibrium, but an unknown experimental factor could not be ruled out.

Libraries were prepared through the immunoSEQ multiplex PCR assay. A mixture of 60 forward primers for TCR Vbeta segments and 13 reverse primers for TCR Jbeta segments was used in the multiplex PCR. Amplification of the CDR3 region of rearranged TCR beta genes was performed with a multiplex PCR assay on genomic DNA. The Illumina HiSeq System was used to sequence the amplified TCR beta libraries as 87-base-pair reads. Regarding the original processing steps: A later analysis tallied around 82 million unique TCR beta chains across the 640 or so repertoires, and approximately 9.9 million of those chains were shared by two or more donors. To remove PCR and sequencing errors, raw reads were error-corrected and collapsed into unique sequences using a nearest-neighbor algorithm that merged closely related sequences. V, D and J gene segments were assigned by aligning CDR3 sequences to IMGT reference sequences. For a sequence to be retained, a match of at least six nucleotides was required to both a V gene segment and a J gene segment. A rearrangement counted as productive if the CDR3 had no stop codons and remained in frame with V and J, and every other rearrangement counted as non-productive. CDR3 was defined according to IMGT convention as the region running from the second conserved V-encoded cysteine to the conserved J-encoded phenylalanine. The earlier analysis of more than 450 of the donors excluded sequences that lacked an unambiguous match to a single V gene segment. In an earlier analysis of several hundred of the donors, a V segment was called functional when productive rearrangements were above 56.7%, and segregating when the standard deviation between donors exceeded 5%. To diagnose cytomegalovirus status from the catalog of TCR beta chain sequences, a statistical classification framework was built. A later analysis assigned V and J genes by comparing TCR nucleotide sequences with IMGT/GENE-DB human TR gene sequences. In a later analysis, CDR3 sequences and most-parsimonious VDJ recombination scenarios were assigned using the TCRdist pipeline. In a later analysis, each TCR beta chain was defined by its CDR3 amino acid sequence together with its V-gene family, and reads without a unique V-gene family were excluded. A later analysis removed several hundred highly shared, low-generation-probability nucleotide sequences to deal with suspected cross-contamination and a sequencing artifact. In a later analysis, a clonal expansion index was calculated for each public chain from normalized within-repertoire ranks of inferred template counts. Generation probabilities in a later analysis came from a VDJ recombination model fitted to out-of-frame rearrangements, and those results were checked against IGoR. A later analysis scored TCR-TCR, TCR-HLA and TCR-CMV co-occurrence with hypergeometric tests, applying a repertoire-size bias correction to TCR pairs. A later analysis estimated false discovery rates by permuting HLA or CMV assignments 20 times. In a later analysis, co-occurring TCRs were grouped using DBSCAN, and TCRdist sequence similarity was added for clustering within HLA-allele-positive subsets. For co-occurrence clustering, repertoires with fewer than 30,000 or more than 120,000 public chains were excluded, along with about five repertoires with anomalous nucleotide sharing. TCRdb retrieved this table from immuneACCESS and kept in-frame rearrangements only. Not all clones are present; in checked studies, unresolved V genes account for under half, and no reason is known for the remainder. From that table come the V and J calls and clone size; the DNA was used to work out D and trimming. The sample yields hundreds of thousands of clones; 76% were counted once. Clones ranked in the top ten supply 0.6% to 0.65% of the sample.

This TCR was recovered from a man aged 18 to 30 in good health and CMV-seronegative. The V and J genes are TRBV2 and TRBJ2-5; TRBD1 is perhaps the D gene, given 5 matching bases. Specimen: PBMCs. The sequence in DNA is TGTGCCAGCAGTTATGACAGACAAGAGACCCAGTACTTC. Its protein is CASSYDRQETQYF.